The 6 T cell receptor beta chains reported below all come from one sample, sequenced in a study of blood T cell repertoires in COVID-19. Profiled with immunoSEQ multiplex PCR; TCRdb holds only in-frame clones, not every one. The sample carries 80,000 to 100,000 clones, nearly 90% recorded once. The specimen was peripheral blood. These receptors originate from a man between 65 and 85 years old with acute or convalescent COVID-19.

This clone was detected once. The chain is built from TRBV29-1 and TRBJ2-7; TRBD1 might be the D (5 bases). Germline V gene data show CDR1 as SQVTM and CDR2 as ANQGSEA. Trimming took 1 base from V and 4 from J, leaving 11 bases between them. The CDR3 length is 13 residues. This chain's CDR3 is CSVEGGAEYEQYF. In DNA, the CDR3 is TGCAGCGTTGAAGGTGGGGCCGAGTACGAGCAGTACTTC.

CDR3 protein: CATRATGELFF. CDR3 in DNA: TGTGCCACCAGAGCGACCGGGGAGCTGTTTTTT. The V and J genes are TRBV15 and TRBJ2-2; D unresolved. Deletions cut 6 bases from V and 5 bases from J, with 4 bases between. In germline, CDR1 is LNHNV, CDR2 YYDKDF (reference sequence). The CDR3 contains 11 residues.

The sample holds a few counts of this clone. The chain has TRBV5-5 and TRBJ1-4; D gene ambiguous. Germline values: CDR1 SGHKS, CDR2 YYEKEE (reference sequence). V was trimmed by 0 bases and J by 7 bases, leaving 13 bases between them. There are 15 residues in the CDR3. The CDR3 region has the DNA TGTGCCAGCAGCTTGGGGGGAGGAGTAGGTGAAAAACTGTTTTTT. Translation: CASSLGGGVGEKLFF.

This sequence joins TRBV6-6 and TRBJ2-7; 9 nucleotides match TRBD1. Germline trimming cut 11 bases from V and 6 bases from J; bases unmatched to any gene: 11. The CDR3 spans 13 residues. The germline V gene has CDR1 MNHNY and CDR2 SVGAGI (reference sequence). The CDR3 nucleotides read TGTGCCGGCTCATCGGGACAGGGCCTCGAGCAGTACTTC. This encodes CAGSSGQGLEQYF.

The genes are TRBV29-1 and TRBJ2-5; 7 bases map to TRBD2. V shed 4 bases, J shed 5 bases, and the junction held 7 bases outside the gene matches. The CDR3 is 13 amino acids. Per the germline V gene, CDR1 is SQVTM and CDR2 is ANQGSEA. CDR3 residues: CSVGDGGTETQYF. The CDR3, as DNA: TGCAGCGTTGGTGACGGGGGGACGGAGACCCAGTACTTC.

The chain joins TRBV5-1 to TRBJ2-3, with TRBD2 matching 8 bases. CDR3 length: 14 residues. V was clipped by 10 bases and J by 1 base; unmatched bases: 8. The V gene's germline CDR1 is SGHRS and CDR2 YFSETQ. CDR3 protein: CASREGDRTDTQYF. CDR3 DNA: TGCGCCTCCCGGGAGGGGGACCGCACAGATACGCAGTATTTT.